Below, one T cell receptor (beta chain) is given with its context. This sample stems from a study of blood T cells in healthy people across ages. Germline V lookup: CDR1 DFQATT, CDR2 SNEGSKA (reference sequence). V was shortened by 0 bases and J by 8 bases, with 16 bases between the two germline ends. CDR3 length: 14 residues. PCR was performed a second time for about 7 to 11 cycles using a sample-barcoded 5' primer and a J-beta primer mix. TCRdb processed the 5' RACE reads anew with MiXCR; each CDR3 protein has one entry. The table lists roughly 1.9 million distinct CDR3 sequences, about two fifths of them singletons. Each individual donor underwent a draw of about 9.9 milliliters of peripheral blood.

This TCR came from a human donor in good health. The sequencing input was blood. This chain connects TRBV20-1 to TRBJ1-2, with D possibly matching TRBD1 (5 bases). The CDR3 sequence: CSARDGAGGGGYTF. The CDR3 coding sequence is TGCAGTGCTAGAGATGGGGCTGGGGGGGGAGGCTACACCTTC.